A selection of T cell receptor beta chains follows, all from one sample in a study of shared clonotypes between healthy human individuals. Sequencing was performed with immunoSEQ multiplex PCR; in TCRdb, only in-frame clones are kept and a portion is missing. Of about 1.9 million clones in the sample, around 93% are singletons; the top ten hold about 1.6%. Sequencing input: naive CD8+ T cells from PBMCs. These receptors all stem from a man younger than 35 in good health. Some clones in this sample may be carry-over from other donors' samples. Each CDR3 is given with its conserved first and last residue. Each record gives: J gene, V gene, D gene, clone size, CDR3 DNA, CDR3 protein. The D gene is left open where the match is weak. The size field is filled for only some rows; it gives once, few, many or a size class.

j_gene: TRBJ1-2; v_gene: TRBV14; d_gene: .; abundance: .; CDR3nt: TGTGCCAGCAGCCATATAAGCGGGGGCCGGAATGGCTACACCTTC; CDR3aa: CASSHISGGRNGYTF
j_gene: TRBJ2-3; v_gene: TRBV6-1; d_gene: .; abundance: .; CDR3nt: TGTGCCAGCCGGAGATCCGGCACAGATACGCAGTATTTT; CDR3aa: CASRRSGTDTQYF
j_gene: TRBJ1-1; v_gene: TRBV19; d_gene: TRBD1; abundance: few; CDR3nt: TGTGCCAGTAGTTACAGGGGGGACACTGAAGCTTTCTTT; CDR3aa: CASSYRGDTEAFF
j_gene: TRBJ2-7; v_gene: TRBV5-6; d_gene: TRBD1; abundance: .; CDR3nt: TGTGCCAGCAGCTTCCCGACAGGGAGCGCACACGAGCAGTACTTC; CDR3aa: CASSFPTGSAHEQYF
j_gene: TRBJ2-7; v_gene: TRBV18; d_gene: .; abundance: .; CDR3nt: TGTGCCAGCTCACCACGGGACACCCCCGCCTACGAGCAGTACTTC; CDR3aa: CASSPRDTPAYEQYF
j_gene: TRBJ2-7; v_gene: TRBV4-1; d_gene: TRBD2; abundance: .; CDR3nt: TGCGCCAGCAGCCCGTGGACTAGCGGGAGTAACGAGCAGTACTTC; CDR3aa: CASSPWTSGSNEQYF
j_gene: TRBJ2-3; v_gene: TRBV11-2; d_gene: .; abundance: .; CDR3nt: TGTGCCAGCAGCTTGGCCGGGAGAGGGGCAGATACGCAGTATTTT; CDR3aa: CASSLAGRGADTQYF
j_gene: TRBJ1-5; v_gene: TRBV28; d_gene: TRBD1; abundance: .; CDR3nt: TGTGCCAGCAGTTCAGGGGGCCCCGAGCATTTT; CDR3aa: CASSSGGPEHF
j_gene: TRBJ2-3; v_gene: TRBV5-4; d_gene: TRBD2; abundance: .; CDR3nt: TGTGCCAGCAGCTTGCTGGAAGCTAGCGGGACAGATACGCAGTATTTT; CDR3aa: CASSLLEASGTDTQYF
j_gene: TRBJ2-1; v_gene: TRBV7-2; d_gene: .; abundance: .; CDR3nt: TGTGCCAGCAGGGGTATCAGTGAGCAGTTCTTC; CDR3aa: CASRGISEQFF
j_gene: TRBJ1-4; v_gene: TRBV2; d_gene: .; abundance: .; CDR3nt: TGTGCCAGCAGGGCTTCACAAGAAACTAATGAAAAACTGTTTTTT; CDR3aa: CASRASQETNEKLFF
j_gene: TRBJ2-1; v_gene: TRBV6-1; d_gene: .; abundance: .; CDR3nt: TGTGCCAGCAGTGACTTAACAGGGTCTTTGAATGAGCAGTTCTTC; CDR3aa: CASSDLTGSLNEQFF
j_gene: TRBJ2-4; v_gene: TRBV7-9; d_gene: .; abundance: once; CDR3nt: TGTGCCAGCAGCTTAGCTAACTCTCCAAACATTCAGTACTTC; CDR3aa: CASSLANSPNIQYF
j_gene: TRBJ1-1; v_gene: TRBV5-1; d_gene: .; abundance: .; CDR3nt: TGCGCCAGCAGCTTGCTGCCAGCCACAAACACTGAAGCTTTCTTT; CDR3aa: CASSLLPATNTEAFF
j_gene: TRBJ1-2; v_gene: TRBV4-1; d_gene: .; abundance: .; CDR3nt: TGCGCCAGCAGCCAAGTTTTTCCGGGACCCTACACCTATGGCTACACCTTC; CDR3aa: CASSQVFPGPYTYGYTF
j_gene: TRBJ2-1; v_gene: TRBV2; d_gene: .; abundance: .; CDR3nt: TGTGCCAGCAGTGATCTCTGGAGCCTACCGAATGAGCAGTTCTTC; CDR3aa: CASSDLWSLPNEQFF
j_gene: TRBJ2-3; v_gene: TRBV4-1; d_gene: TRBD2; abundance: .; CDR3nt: TGCGCCAGCAGCCAAGAAACTAGCGGGATCTATACGCAGTATTTT; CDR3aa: CASSQETSGIYTQYF
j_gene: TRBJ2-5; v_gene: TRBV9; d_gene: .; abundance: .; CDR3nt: TGTGCCAGCAGCGTCGGAGGGGTGGAGACCCAGTACTTC; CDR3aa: CASSVGGVETQYF
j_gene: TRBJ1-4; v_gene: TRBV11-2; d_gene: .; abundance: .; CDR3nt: TGTGCCAGCGGGGTATGGCAGTCTAATGAAAAACTGTTTTTT; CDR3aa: CASGVWQSNEKLFF
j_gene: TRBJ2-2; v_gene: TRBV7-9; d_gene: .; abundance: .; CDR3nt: TGTGCCAGCAGCTCGGCGCGGGTCGGGGAGCTGTTTTTT; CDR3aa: CASSSARVGELFF
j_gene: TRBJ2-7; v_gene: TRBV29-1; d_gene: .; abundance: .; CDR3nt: TGCAGCGTTAGGGTCGCCTACGAGCAGTACTTC; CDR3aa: CSVRVAYEQYF